This T cell receptor (beta chain) was recorded in a study of shared clonotypes between healthy human individuals. Some clones are missing from TCRdb's copy, which holds only in-frame ones; the method was immunoSEQ multiplex PCR. The table lists around 700,000 clones, 60% to 80% of them singletons, with about 1.8% in the top ten. This CDR3 has 16 amino acids. V gave up 5 bases and J gave up 2 bases, with 17 bases separating them. Germline loops: CDR1 SGHVS, CDR2 FQNEAQ. Donors were Caucasian adults residing in Nashville, Tennessee, USA. CD45RA-negative memory and CD45RA+ naive subsets were split from the CD4+ cells.

Source material: memory CD4+ T cells sorted from blood. Subset in this sample: CD45RA-negative fraction. J is TRBJ2-3 and V is TRBV7-8; D tentatively reads TRBD1 or TRBD2 (7 bases each). The clonotype was recovered from a woman aged 25 to 45 in good health. This chain's CDR3 is CASSPLGRGLTDTQYF. In DNA form, the CDR3 reads TGTGCCAGCAGCCCCTTGGGGAGGGGGCTCACAGATACGCAGTATTTT.